This T cell receptor beta chain was identified in a study of cytomegalovirus exposure and HLA in healthy donors. Study-wide points: In vitro data verified a few CMV-associated chains as specific for CMV antigens. Most TCR sequences were rare, but some public TCRs occurred in many donors.

With respect to this clone: Its antigen is unidentified.

Sequenced by immunoSEQ multiplex PCR; TCRdb stores in-frame clones only, minus some. The sample includes 150,000 to 200,000 clones, roughly 96% of them seen just once. CDR3 size: 14 residues. V shed 3 bases and J shed 5 bases, with 11 bases lying between them. CDR1 is MNHEY and CDR2 is SVGAGI in the germline V gene. The V gene is TRBV6-5, the J gene TRBJ1-5; D call uncertain. The material sequenced was PBMCs. The TCR was taken from a woman between 18 and 30 years old in good health and CMV-seronegative. The CDR3 loop is CASSYTRWYQPQHF. CDR3 bases: TGTGCCAGCAGTTATACTCGCTGGTATCAGCCCCAGCATTTT.